Presented here are 13 T cell receptor beta chains from one specimen sequenced in a study of response to subunit inactivated influenza vaccine. TCRdb reanalysed the RT-PCR reads using MiXCR and keeps one entry per CDR3 protein. This table has more than 450,000 distinct CDR3 sequences, 11% appearing once. These sequences were also reported in another study, on T cells expressing NK-cell markers. That work adds: Scientists made TCR beta cDNA using 5'RACE template switching with UMIs.

Here the sequenced sample was PBMCs from blood, taken on the day of vaccination. The receptor source for this set is a man aged 45-65 years who received an inactivated influenza vaccine.

The CDR3 DNA follows: TGTGCCAGCAGATCCACGGGGGGGAACTATGGCTACACCTTC. Residues: CASRSTGGNYGYTF. The rearrangement links TRBV28 to TRBJ1-2; possibly TRBD1 for D (5 bases). The CDR3 covers 14 residues. CDR1 is MDHEN and CDR2 is SYDVKM in the germline V gene. Trimming stripped 6 bases from V and 2 bases from J, with 13 bases between.

This clonotype came up many times. This sequence joins TRBV6-2 or TRBV6-3 and TRBJ2-1, with 8 positions matching TRBD1. Germline trimming cut 6 bases from V and 9 bases from J; bases unmatched to any gene: 10. CDR3 length: 14 residues. The germline gives CDR1 MNHEY, CDR2 SVGEGT. As DNA, the CDR3 is TGTGCCAGCAGAGACCAGGGGGCGCGTACTGAGCAGTTCTTC. Translation: CASRDQGARTEQFF.

This clonotype appeared many times. V gene TRBV6-2 or TRBV6-3 combines with J gene TRBJ2-7; D not resolved. V dropped 2 bases and J dropped 2 bases, with 4 bases sitting between them. Germline V lookup: CDR1 MNHEY, CDR2 SVGEGT. The CDR3 length is 12 residues. The CDR3 DNA is TGTGCCAGCAGTTACCCTACCTACGAGCAGTACTTC. Its protein is CASSYPTYEQYF.

V is TRBV6-5 and J is TRBJ2-5; TRBD2 is a possible D gene (5 bases). CDR3 size: 14 residues. Trimming took 4 bases from V and 0 from J, leaving 9 bases between them. Germline V gene sequence: CDR1 MNHEY, CDR2 SVGAGI. The CDR3 sequence: CASSSPGNQETQYF. In nucleotides, the CDR3 is TGTGCCAGCAGTTCTCCCGGGAACCAAGAGACCCAGTACTTC.

This clonotype was picked up a small number of times. The gene calls are TRBV28 and TRBJ2-1; TRBD2 might be the D (5 bases). Germline V CDR1 and CDR2: MDHEN, SYDVKM. The CDR3 is made up of 13 amino acids. Trimming stripped 2 bases from V and 6 bases from J, with 8 bases between. CDR3 in DNA: TGTGCCAGCAGTTTAGGGGAGTTCAATGAGCAGTTCTTC. The encoded protein is CASSLGEFNEQFF. The complete variable domain, with remaining parts taken from reference TRBV28 and TRBJ2-1, reads DVKVTQSSRYLVKRTGEKVFLECVQDMDHENMFWYRQDPGLGLRLIYFSYDVKMKEKGDIPEGYSVSREKKERFSLILESASTNQTSMYLCASSLGEFNEQFFGPGTRLTVL.

The sample holds a few counts of this clonotype. The V call is TRBV7-9, the J call TRBJ2-7; D assignment may be TRBD1 or TRBD2 (5 bases each). The V end lost 2 bases, the J end lost 4 bases, and 12 bases lay between the germline ends. Per germline, CDR1 SEHNR and CDR2 FQNEAQ (reference sequence). The CDR3 runs to 14 residues. The CDR3 region is CASSLNSGPYEQYF. In DNA form, the CDR3 reads TGTGCCAGCAGCTTAAATTCGGGGCCTTACGAGCAGTACTTC.

This clonotype has ten or more counts. The chain is built from TRBV5-1 and TRBJ2-7; D ambiguous. The germline V gene has CDR1 SGHRS and CDR2 YFSETQ. The CDR3 extends over 14 amino acids. V was trimmed by 0 bases and J by 2 bases, leaving 9 bases between them. The CDR3 coding sequence is TGCGCCAGCAGCTTGGGATCAGATACCTACGAGCAGTACTTC. Translating gives CASSLGSDTYEQYF. Using reference TRBV5-1 and TRBJ2-7 for the parts outside the CDR3, the full variable domain is KAGVTQTPRYLIKTRGQQVTLSCSPISGHRSVSWYQQTPGQGLQFLFEYFSETQRNKGNFPGRFSGRQFSNSRSEMNVSTLELGDSALYLCASSLGSDTYEQYFGPGTRLTVT.

The V gene is TRBV20-1, the J gene TRBJ2-3, with 11 bases identical to TRBD2. This CDR3 comprises 13 residues. Germline trimming cut 2 bases from V and 15 bases from J; bases unmatched to any gene: 10. Germline CDR1 reads DFQATT; CDR2 reads SNEGSKA (reference sequence). The CDR3 DNA reads TGCAGTGCTAGACTTACGACTAGCGGGGTTCCATATTTT. This encodes CSARLTTSGVPYF.

A remark on this clonotype: Relative to the germline gene, one junction end is altered; a read error may explain this. The CDR3 protein is CSVEVTSGSPVDF. The CDR3 bases are TGCAGCGTTGAAGTTACTAGCGGGAGCCCGGTGGACTTC. V gene TRBV29-1 combines with J gene TRBJ2-5, with 11 nucleotides matching TRBD2. This CDR3 spans 13 amino acids. Germline V gene data show CDR1 as SQVTM and CDR2 as ANQGSEA.

The sample holds many counts of this clonotype. The V gene is TRBV29-1, the J gene TRBJ2-7; D uncertain. This CDR3 is 11 amino acids long. Deletions cut 7 bases from V and 7 bases from J, with 14 bases between. Looked up from germline, CDR1 is SQVTM and CDR2 is ANQGSEA. The CDR3 here is CSGQVLQEQYF. The CDR3 nucleotides read TGCAGCGGTCAGGTCCTCCAAGAGCAGTACTTC.

This clonotype has more than one count but fewer than ten. V usage is TRBV6-2 or TRBV6-3 and J usage is TRBJ2-1; tentatively, D is TRBD1 or TRBD2 (5 bases each). V dropped 2 bases and J dropped 10 bases, with 6 bases sitting between them. The CDR3 runs 11 residues. Germline V gives CDR1 MNHEY, CDR2 SVGEGT. The CDR3 sequence is CASSYGTEQFF. CDR3 in DNA: TGTGCCAGCAGTTACGGGACGGAGCAGTTCTTC.

CDR3 region: CASSLTPSGQNNEQFF. In DNA form, the CDR3 reads TGTGCCAGCAGCCTCACTCCTAGCGGACAGAACAATGAGCAGTTCTTC. The chain couples TRBV11-2 to TRBJ2-1, with D tentatively TRBD2 (7 bases). V was shortened by 5 bases and J by 5 bases, with 19 bases between the two germline ends. The CDR3 totals 16 residues. Germline V gives CDR1 SGHAT, CDR2 FQNNGV.

The chain uses TRBV12-3 or TRBV12-4 and TRBJ2-4; the match to TRBD1 covers 7 bases. The CDR3 is 15 residues long. Losses at the gene ends were 5 bases for V and 1 base for J; bases not matched to a gene: 5. The CDR3 reads CASSLGGSAKNIQYF. CDR3 in DNA: TGTGCCAGCAGTCTAGGGGGCTCGGCCAAAAACATTCAGTACTTC.